This T cell receptor beta chain was identified in a study of cytomegalovirus exposure and HLA in healthy donors. Study findings and constraints: Among the sequence variants, a highly shared cluster was likely an artifact of sequencing. Common viral pathogens (according to a later analysis) appeared linked to several of the most significant clusters.

Worth noting for this clone: Its specificity is unknown.

The PCR ran on 60 Vbeta and 13 Jbeta primers. The table came from immunoSEQ multiplex PCR; TCRdb's copy has only in-frame clones and leaves some out. This repertoire shows 200,000 or so clones, roughly 80% found once; its top ten account for 0.22%. Germline V gene lookup returns CDR1 DFQATT and CDR2 SNEGSKA (reference sequence). The germline V and J ends were trimmed by 6 bases and 3 bases, with 8 bases remaining between them. This CDR3 is 11 amino acids long. The rearrangement links TRBV20-1 to TRBJ1-2; tentatively, D is TRBD1 (5 bases). The sequencing sample was made of PBMCs. This TCR derives from a girl aged 2-10 years in good health and CMV-seronegative. CDR3 sequence (DNA): TGCAGTGCCGGGGACTACTATGGCTACACCTTC. The encoded protein is CSAGDYYGYTF.